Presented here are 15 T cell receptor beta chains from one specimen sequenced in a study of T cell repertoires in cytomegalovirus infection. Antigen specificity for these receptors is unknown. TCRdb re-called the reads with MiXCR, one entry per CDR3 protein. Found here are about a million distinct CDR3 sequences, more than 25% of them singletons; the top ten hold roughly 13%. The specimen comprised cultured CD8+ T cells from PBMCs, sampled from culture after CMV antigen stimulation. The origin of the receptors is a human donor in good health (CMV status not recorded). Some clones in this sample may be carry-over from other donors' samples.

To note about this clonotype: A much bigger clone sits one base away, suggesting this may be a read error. DNA for the CDR3: TGTGCCAGCAGCCCCGGGACATCAACTGGAAAACTGTTTTTT. Amino acid sequence: CASSPGTSTGKLFF. The V call is TRBV7-2, the J call TRBJ1-4; D may be TRBD1 (6 bases). The V gene's germline CDR1 is SGHTA and CDR2 FQGNSA. Trimming took 5 bases from V and 10 from J, leaving 17 bases between them. The CDR3 is 14 amino acids.

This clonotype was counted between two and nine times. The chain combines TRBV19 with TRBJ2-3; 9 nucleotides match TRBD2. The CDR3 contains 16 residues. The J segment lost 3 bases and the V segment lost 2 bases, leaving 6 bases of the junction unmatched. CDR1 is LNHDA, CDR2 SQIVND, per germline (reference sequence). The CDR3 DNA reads TGTGCCAGTAGTATAATCCAGCGGGGGGCGACAGATACGCAGTATTTT. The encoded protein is CASSIIQRGATDTQYF.

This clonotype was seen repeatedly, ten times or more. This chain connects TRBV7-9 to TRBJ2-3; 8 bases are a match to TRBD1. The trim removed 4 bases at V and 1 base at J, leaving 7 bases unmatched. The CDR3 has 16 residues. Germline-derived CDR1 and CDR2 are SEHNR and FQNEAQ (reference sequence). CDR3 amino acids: CASSSPKGQGTDTQYF. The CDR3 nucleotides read TGTGCCAGCAGCTCCCCGAAGGGACAGGGCACAGATACGCAGTATTTT.

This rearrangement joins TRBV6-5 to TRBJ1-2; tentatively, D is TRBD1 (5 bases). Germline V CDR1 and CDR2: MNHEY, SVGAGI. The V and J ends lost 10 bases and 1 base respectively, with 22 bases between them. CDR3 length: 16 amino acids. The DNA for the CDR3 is TGTGCCACCTATAACAGGTGGCAGCATTTTAACTATGGCTACACCTTC. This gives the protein CATYNRWQHFNYGYTF.

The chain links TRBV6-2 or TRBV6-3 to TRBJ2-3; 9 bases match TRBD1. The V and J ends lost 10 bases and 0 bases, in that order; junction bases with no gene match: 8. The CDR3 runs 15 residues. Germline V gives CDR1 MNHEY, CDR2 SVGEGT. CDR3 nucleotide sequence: TGTGCCACCGGGCGGACAGGGGATAGCACAGATACGCAGTATTTT. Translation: CATGRTGDSTDTQYF.

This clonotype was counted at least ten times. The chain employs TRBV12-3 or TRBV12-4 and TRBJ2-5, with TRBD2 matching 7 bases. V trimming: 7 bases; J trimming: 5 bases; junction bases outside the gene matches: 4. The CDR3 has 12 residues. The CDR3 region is CASKAGEETQYF. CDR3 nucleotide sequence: TGTGCCAGCAAGGCGGGGGAGGAGACCCAGTACTTC.

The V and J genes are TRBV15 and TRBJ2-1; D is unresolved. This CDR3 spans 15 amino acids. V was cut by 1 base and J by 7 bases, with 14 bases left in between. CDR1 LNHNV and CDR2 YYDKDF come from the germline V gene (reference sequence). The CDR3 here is CATSRVHERSNEQFF. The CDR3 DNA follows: TGTGCCACCAGCAGAGTTCATGAGCGCTCGAATGAGCAGTTCTTC.

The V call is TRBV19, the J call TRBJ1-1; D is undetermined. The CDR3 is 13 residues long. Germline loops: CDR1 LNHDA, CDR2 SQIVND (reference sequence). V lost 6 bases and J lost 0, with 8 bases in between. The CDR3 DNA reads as TGTGCCAGTAGGGACGCGGTGAACACTGAAGCTTTCTTT. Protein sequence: CASRDAVNTEAFF. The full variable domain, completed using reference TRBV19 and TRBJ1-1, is DGGITQSPKYLFRKEGQNVTLSCEQNLNHDAMYWYRQDPGQGLRLIYYSQIVNDFQKGDIAEGYSVSREKKESFPLTVTSAQKNPTAFYLCASRDAVNTEAFFGQGTRLTVV.

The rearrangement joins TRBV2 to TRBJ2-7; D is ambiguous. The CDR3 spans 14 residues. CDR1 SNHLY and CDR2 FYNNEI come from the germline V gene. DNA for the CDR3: TGTGACAGCAGTGAAAAGGGCGCTACCTACGAGCAGTACGTC. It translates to CDSSEKGATYEQYV.

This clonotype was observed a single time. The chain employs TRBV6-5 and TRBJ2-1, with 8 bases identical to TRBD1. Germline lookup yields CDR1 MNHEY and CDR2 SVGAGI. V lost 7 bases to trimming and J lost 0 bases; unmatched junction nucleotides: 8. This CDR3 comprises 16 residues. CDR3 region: CASKTDRGSSYNEQFF. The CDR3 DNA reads TGTGCCAGCAAGACAGACAGGGGCAGCTCCTACAATGAGCAGTTCTTC.

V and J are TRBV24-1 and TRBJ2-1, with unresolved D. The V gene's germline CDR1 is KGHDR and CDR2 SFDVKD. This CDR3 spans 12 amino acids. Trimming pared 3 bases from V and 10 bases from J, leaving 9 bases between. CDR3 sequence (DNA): TGTGCCACCAGTGATGAAGTTGGAGAGCAGTTCTTC. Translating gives CATSDEVGEQFF.

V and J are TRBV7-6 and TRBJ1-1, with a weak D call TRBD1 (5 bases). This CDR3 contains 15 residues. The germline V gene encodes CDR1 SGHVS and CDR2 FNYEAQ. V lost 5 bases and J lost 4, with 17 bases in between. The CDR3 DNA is TGTGCCAGCAGCCTAGGGCGGGGGATAGGCACTGAAGCTTTCTTT. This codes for CASSLGRGIGTEAFF.

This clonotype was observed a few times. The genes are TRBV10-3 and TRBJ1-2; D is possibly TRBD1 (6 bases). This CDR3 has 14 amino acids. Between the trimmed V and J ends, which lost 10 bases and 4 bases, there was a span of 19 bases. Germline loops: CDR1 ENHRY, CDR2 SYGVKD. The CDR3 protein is CATKQGEVIYGYTF. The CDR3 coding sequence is TGTGCCACAAAACAGGGTGAGGTGATCTATGGCTACACCTTC.

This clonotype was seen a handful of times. The CDR3 DNA reads as TGCGCCAGCAGCCAAGTAACCCCCTACAATGAGCAGTTCTTC. Translation gives CASSQVTPYNEQFF. This rearrangement joins TRBV4-1 to TRBJ2-1; D remains unclear. The germline V and J ends were trimmed by 1 base and 2 bases, with 6 bases remaining between them. Germline CDR1 MGHRA, CDR2 YSYEKL. The CDR3 consists of 14 residues.

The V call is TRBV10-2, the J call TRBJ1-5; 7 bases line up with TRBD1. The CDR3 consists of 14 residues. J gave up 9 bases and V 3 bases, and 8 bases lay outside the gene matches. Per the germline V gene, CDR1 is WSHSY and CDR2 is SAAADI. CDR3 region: CASSERQGTSPQHF. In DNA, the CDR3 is TGCGCCAGCAGTGAACGACAGGGTACCTCGCCCCAGCATTTT.